These 8 T cell receptor beta chains were sequenced from one sample in a study of metastatic and nonmetastatic thyroid tumors. All patients reached thyroid surgery having received no treatment beforehand. Using MiXCR, TCRdb reanalyzed the PCR reads. The table shows tens of thousands of clones, with roughly a fifth occurring only once. Material: blood. The receptors come from a female donor with papillary thyroid cancer or a benign thyroid nodule (not recorded which). Some clones in this sample may be carry-over from other donors' samples.

This chain uses TRBV19 with TRBJ1-1, with unresolved D. Trimming removed 7 bases from V and 7 bases from J, with 19 bases in between. The CDR3 spans 14 residues. Germline-derived CDR1 and CDR2 are LNHDA and SQIVND (reference sequence). The DNA for the CDR3 is TGTGCCAGTAACGGCCGATGGGAGGACGTTGAAGCTTTCTTT. Translation gives CASNGRWEDVEAFF.

By sample fraction, this clone is medium-sized. This chain connects TRBV6-1 to TRBJ2-7; no firm D call. This CDR3 spans 11 amino acids. The V gene lost 5 bases and the J gene lost 3 bases, with 5 bases spanning the gap. Germline lookup yields CDR1 MNHNS and CDR2 SASEGT. The CDR3 coding sequence is TGTGCCAGCAGTTGGGGCTACGAGCAGTACTTC. This translates into CASSWGYEQYF.

The CDR3 DNA reads as TGTGCCACCTCGGACAGGGGTTATGAAAAACTGTTTTTT. It encodes CATSDRGYEKLFF. The rearrangement links TRBV6-1 to TRBJ1-4; 9 bases are a match to TRBD1. Trimming removed 10 bases from V and 6 bases from J; junction bases left unmatched: 6. The CDR3 loop spans 13 amino acids. Germline V lookup: CDR1 MNHNS, CDR2 SASEGT.

A remark on this clone: The junction differs from germline at one of its ends, possibly a read error. J is TRBJ2-1 and V is TRBV20-1; 9 bases align to TRBD1. Per germline, CDR1 DFQATT and CDR2 SNEGSKA (reference sequence). The CDR3 totals 14 residues. The CDR3 region has the DNA TGTAGTGCTCCCGACAGGGGGATGGACAATGAGCAGTTCTTC. Amino acids: CSAPDRGMDNEQFF.

About this clone: This clone may be a read error of a much larger clone one base away. The chain has TRBV11-2 and TRBJ2-4; 9 bases fit TRBD2. The CDR3 spans 19 residues. Per the germline V gene, CDR1 is SGHAT and CDR2 is FQNNGV. The CDR3 DNA follows: TGTGCCATCAGCTTAGTAGGTGGTAGCGGGGGAGTAGCCAAAAACATTCAGTACTTC. Residues: CAISLVGGSGGVAKNIQYF.

This clone was counted between two and nine times. This may be a read error: a much more frequent sequence differs by one nucleotide. The chain links TRBV29-1 to TRBJ1-2; D unclear. This CDR3 comprises 13 residues. CDR1 and CDR2 (germline): SQVTM, ANQGSEA. CDR3 sequence: CGVELFGLRGYTF. In DNA form, the CDR3 reads TGCGGCGTTGAGCTGTTTGGGCTTCGCGGCTACACCTTC.

The chain joins TRBV20-1 to TRBJ2-7, with a tentative D call TRBD2 (5 bases). Germline assignment: CDR1 DFQATT and CDR2 SNEGSKA (reference sequence). The CDR3 is made up of 15 amino acids. V dropped 5 bases and J dropped 4 bases, with 21 bases sitting between them. The CDR3 DNA reads TGCAGTGCTGGCCCTCTAGCAGTATGTTTATACGAGCAGTACTTC. Protein product: CSAGPLAVCLYEQYF.

With regard to this clone: One end of the junction varies from germline; a read error may be responsible. The V call is TRBV7-9, the J call TRBJ2-7; 8 bases match TRBD2. CDR3 length: 15 amino acids. CDR1 SEHNR and CDR2 FQNEAQ come from the germline V gene (reference sequence). The CDR3 nucleotides read TGTGCCAGCATCTTAGGCTCGGGGGGGCCTCGGGAGCAGTACTTC. Translation gives CASILGSGGPREQYF.